The 31 T cell receptor beta chains below all came from one sample that was sequenced in a study of resident and recirculating memory T cells in vitiligo. Only in-frame clones appear in the TCRdb table, and some are missing; sequencing was by immunoSEQ multiplex PCR. The sample carries more than 70,000 clones, approximately 90% recorded once. The sequencing input was blood. The receptors derive from a male donor with vitiligo.

This clone appeared once. This chain connects TRBV5-6 to TRBJ1-5; D is unresolved. The V end was cut by 0 bases, the J end by 2 bases, with 6 bases between. This CDR3 is built from 14 residues. Germline CDR1 and CDR2: SGHDT and YYEEEE. The CDR3 DNA is TGTGCCAGCAGCTTGGTTACGGGCAATCAGCCCCAGCATTTT. Translating it yields CASSLVTGNQPQHF.

The chain carries TRBV28 and TRBJ2-7; TRBD2 matches at 9 bases. The CDR3 covers 15 residues. With 11 bases clipped from V and 5 bases from J, the junction kept 16 bases outside the gene matches. In germline, CDR1 is MDHEN, CDR2 SYDVKM. CDR3 in DNA: TGTGCCGTTACCCCCCTAGCGGGGAGGGTACACGAGCAGTACTTC. Protein: CAVTPLAGRVHEQYF.

The V and J genes are TRBV2 and TRBJ2-2; possibly TRBD1 for D (5 bases). CDR3 length: 15 residues. Germline V gives CDR1 SNHLY, CDR2 FYNNEI. Trimming removed 8 bases from V and 7 bases from J, with 20 bases in between. This chain's CDR3 is CASGFGRERGGELFF. DNA of the CDR3: TGTGCCAGCGGATTCGGCAGGGAAAGGGGCGGGGAGCTGTTTTTT.

The chain employs TRBV7-8 and TRBJ2-1, with TRBD2 identical over 12 bases. Germline CDR1 reads SGHVS; CDR2 reads FQNEAQ. CDR3 length equals 17 residues. Trimming cost V 3 bases and J 3 bases; bases outside gene matches: 6. This CDR3 is CASSFSGTSGFYNEQFF. The DNA of the CDR3 is TGTGCCAGCAGCTTTTCCGGGACTAGCGGGTTCTACAATGAGCAGTTCTTC.

The chain combines TRBV5-1 with TRBJ1-1; D perhaps matches TRBD1 (5 bases). Per the germline V gene, CDR1 is SGHRS and CDR2 is YFSETQ. Trimming removed 7 bases at V and 5 bases at J, with 12 bases between. There are 12 residues in the CDR3. The CDR3 DNA sequence: TGCGCCAGCGGCGGCAGGGCGACTGAAGCTTTCTTT. It codes for CASGGRATEAFF.

The gene calls are TRBV6-6 and TRBJ2-2, with 8 positions matching TRBD2. The V gene end was trimmed by 6 bases and the J gene end by 6 bases; junction bases not matched to a gene: 12. CDR1 is MNHNY and CDR2 is SVGAGI in the germline V gene (reference sequence). The CDR3 is 16 residues long. CDR3 nucleotide sequence: TGTGCCAGCAGCGGGGTTAGAGCGGGAGATTCCGGGGAGCTGTTTTTT. This translates into CASSGVRAGDSGELFF.

The rearrangement links TRBV11-3 to TRBJ2-1; D perhaps matches TRBD1 (7 bases). The V and J ends lost 3 bases and 8 bases respectively, with 14 bases between them. The CDR3 has 14 amino acids. Germline lookup yields CDR1 SGHNT and CDR2 YENEEA. The CDR3 sequence: CASSFNGGGDEQFF. The DNA for the CDR3 is TGTGCCAGCAGCTTCAACGGAGGGGGCGATGAGCAGTTCTTC.

The chain carries TRBV6-4 and TRBJ2-1; 7 bases are a match to TRBD1. V lost 5 bases to trimming and J lost 7 bases; unmatched junction nucleotides: 5. The CDR3 length is 13 residues. Germline CDR1 MRHNA, CDR2 SNTAGT. In DNA, the CDR3 is TGTGCCAGCAGTCATCAACAGGGGAATGAGCAGTTCTTC. It codes for CASSHQQGNEQFF.

The rearrangement uses TRBV28 and TRBJ1-3, with D maybe TRBD1 (5 bases). With 2 bases removed from V and 8 bases from J, the gap between germline ends came to 7 bases. The CDR3 has 12 residues. CDR1 and CDR2 from the germline V gene are MDHEN and SYDVKM. DNA for the CDR3: TGTGCCAGCAGTTTAAAGGGGCACACCATATATTTT. The encoded protein is CASSLKGHTIYF.

The chain joins TRBV4-3 to TRBJ2-2; possibly TRBD1 for D (6 bases). V was shortened by 6 bases and J by 9 bases, with 23 bases between the two germline ends. Per the germline V gene, CDR1 is LGHNA and CDR2 is YSLEER. CDR3 length: 16 amino acids. As DNA, the CDR3 is TGCGCCAGCAGTTTCGAGGCACAGGGTCCCCCCCGGGAGCTGTTTTTT. Protein sequence: CASSFEAQGPPRELFF.

This clone was picked up a small number of times. The genes are TRBV7-9 and TRBJ1-3, with 8 bases aligning to TRBD1. V lost 5 bases and J lost 4; bases outside the gene matches: 7. This CDR3 has 15 residues. Germline CDR1 and CDR2: SEHNR and FQNEAQ (reference sequence). CDR3 amino acids: CASSPLGDRGNTIYF. DNA of the CDR3: TGTGCCAGCAGCCCTCTAGGGGACAGGGGAAACACCATATATTTT.

This chain uses TRBV19 with TRBJ2-7; D may be TRBD2 (7 bases). CDR3 length equals 14 residues. V lost 6 bases to trimming and J lost 3 bases, with 15 bases between them. Germline assignment: CDR1 LNHDA and CDR2 SQIVND (reference sequence). This CDR3 reads CASRERDTHYEQYF. The CDR3 nucleotides are TGTGCCAGTAGGGAGCGGGACACACACTACGAGCAGTACTTC.

The rearrangement uses TRBV9 and TRBJ2-7; the match to TRBD2 covers 9 bases. The CDR3 spans 13 residues. CDR1 is SGDLS, CDR2 YYNGEE, per germline. The CDR3 coding sequence is TGTGTTGGCTGTGCGGGAGGGCCCTACGAGCAGTACTTC. Its translation is CVGCAGGPYEQYF.

This sequence joins TRBV28 and TRBJ1-1; D is possibly TRBD1 (6 bases). This CDR3 has 13 residues. The V and J ends lost 3 bases and 10 bases respectively, with 15 bases between them. Germline loops: CDR1 MDHEN, CDR2 SYDVKM. As DNA, the CDR3 is TGTGCCAGCAGTTTGGGGCAGGGGATGTCAGCTTTCTTT. Residues: CASSLGQGMSAFF.

The V gene is TRBV27, the J gene TRBJ2-7, with D possibly TRBD1 on 6 matching bases. The CDR3 extends over 14 amino acids. The germline CDR1 and CDR2 sequences are MNHEY and SMNVEV (reference sequence). The ends were cut back, 5 bases at V and 2 bases at J, with 13 bases in the middle. The CDR3 DNA follows: TGTGCCAGCAGTCGACAGGCGACAACCTACGAGCAGTACTTC. It yields the protein CASSRQATTYEQYF.

The gene calls are TRBV6-6 and TRBJ1-1; no clear D. This CDR3 has 15 residues. Germline values: CDR1 MNHNY, CDR2 SVGAGI (reference sequence). V was clipped by 4 bases and J by 0 bases, with 12 bases between them. The CDR3 sequence is CASSLGLGVNTEAFF. The DNA of the CDR3 is TGTGCCAGCAGTTTGGGCCTCGGGGTGAACACTGAAGCTTTCTTT.

This chain links TRBV13 with TRBJ2-6, with 8 bases fitting TRBD2. The CDR3 loop spans 22 amino acids. With V trimmed by 3 bases and J by 0 bases, 19 bases remained unmatched. Per the germline V gene, CDR1 is PRHDT and CDR2 is FYEKMQ (reference sequence). The CDR3 coding sequence is TGTGCCAGCAGCTTGCTCCCCCTAACGGATCTAGCGGGTCCCTCTGGGGCCAACGTCCTGACTTTC. Residues: CASSLLPLTDLAGPSGANVLTF.

The chain joins TRBV19 to TRBJ2-7; 11 nucleotides align to TRBD2. Looked up from germline, CDR1 is LNHDA and CDR2 is SQIVND (reference sequence). The V segment lost 6 bases and the J segment 4 bases; nucleotides outside the gene matches: 8. This CDR3 is 15 amino acids long. As DNA, the CDR3 is TGTGCCAGTAGCCACCCGGGACTAGCGGTATACGAGCAGTACTTC. Translated: CASSHPGLAVYEQYF.

This chain uses TRBV4-2 with TRBJ1-2; no definite D call. Germline CDR1 LGHNA, CDR2 YNFKEQ. The CDR3 runs 15 residues. Trimming shortened V by 0 bases and J by 4 bases, and 12 bases separated the two germline ends. The CDR3, as DNA: TGTGCCAGCAGCCAAGAATTCCCCCCTACCTATGGCTACACCTTC. It specifies CASSQEFPPTYGYTF.

The V call is TRBV5-1, the J call TRBJ2-7, with a tentative D call TRBD1 (5 bases). Germline loops: CDR1 SGHRS, CDR2 YFSETQ. This CDR3 is 15 amino acids long. V was cut by 2 bases and J by 6 bases, with 18 bases left in between. This CDR3 reads CASSLDRPSVGEQYF. The CDR3 region has the DNA TGCGCCAGCAGCTTAGACAGACCCTCCGTGGGCGAGCAGTACTTC.

Only one count was recorded for this clone. The genes are TRBV7-6 and TRBJ2-7; the D gene is possibly TRBD1 (5 bases). The CDR3 is 14 amino acids. Trimming took 1 base from V and 0 from J, leaving 7 bases between them. Per the germline V gene, CDR1 is SGHVS and CDR2 is FNYEAQ. The CDR3: CASSLVDSSYEQYF. In DNA, the CDR3 is TGTGCCAGCAGCTTAGTAGACAGCTCCTACGAGCAGTACTTC. Looking up the rest from reference TRBV7-6 and TRBJ2-7 gives the full variable domain: GAGVSQSPRYKVTKRGQDVALRCDPISGHVSLYWYRQALGQGPEFLTYFNYEAQQDKSGLPNDRFSAERPEGSISTLTIQRTEQRDSAMYRCASSLVDSSYEQYFGPGTRLTVT.

This clone was seen a single time. A junction end diverges from the germline sequence, so it may reflect a read error. The V call is TRBV19, the J call TRBJ1-1; maybe TRBD1 (5 bases). There are 13 residues in the CDR3. CDR1 is LNHDA, CDR2 SQIVND, per germline (reference sequence). The DNA for the CDR3 is TGTGCAAGTAAGGACACCATGAACACTGAAGCTTTCTTT. This gives the protein CASKDTMNTEAFF.

In the case of this clone: The germline gene is not matched at one end of the junction; a read error may be the cause. The gene calls are TRBV2 and TRBJ1-2; no firm D call. This CDR3 region has 13 residues. Germline V gives CDR1 SNHLY, CDR2 FYNNEI. The CDR3, as DNA: TGTGCCAGCAGTGAAAATCCTATTTACCCTGCTAACTTC. This gives the protein CASSENPIYPANF.

The chain recombines TRBV6-6 with TRBJ1-2; D not certain. The CDR3 is 11 residues long. Deletions cut 6 bases from V and 4 bases from J, with 6 bases between. From germline, CDR1 is MNHNY and CDR2 SVGAGI (reference sequence). In DNA form, the CDR3 reads TGTGCCAGCAGCGTGAGCTATGGCTACACCTTC. Its protein product is CASSVSYGYTF.

The V gene is TRBV28, the J gene TRBJ2-6, with D unresolved. CDR1 is MDHEN and CDR2 is SYDVKM in the germline V gene. There are 15 residues in the CDR3. Trimming removed 5 bases at V and 0 bases at J, with 8 bases between. CDR3 sequence reads: CASSPTTSGANVLTF. The CDR3 coding sequence is TGTGCCAGCAGTCCGACAACCTCTGGGGCCAACGTCCTGACTTTC.

V and J are TRBV30 and TRBJ2-5; D ambiguous. V lost 5 bases and J 2 bases, leaving 12 bases between the germline ends. This CDR3 contains 13 residues. From germline, CDR1 is GTSNPN and CDR2 SVGIG (reference sequence). CDR3 nucleotide sequence: TGTGCCTGGGATTCGGAGAGACAAGAGACCCAGTACTTC. It codes for CAWDSERQETQYF.

The V and J genes are TRBV6-5 and TRBJ2-7; no clear D gene. V was clipped by 6 bases and J by 4 bases, with 10 bases between them. The CDR3 consists of 12 residues. Germline CDR1 MNHEY, CDR2 SVGAGI. The CDR3 DNA reads TGTGCCAGCAGCTCCCCTAGGTACGAGCAGTACTTC. Protein product: CASSSPRYEQYF.

CDR3 amino acids: CASSMRQGSGANVLTF. CDR3 DNA sequence: TGCGCCAGCAGCATGCGACAGGGTTCTGGGGCCAACGTCCTGACTTTC. The chain has TRBV5-1 and TRBJ2-6, with TRBD1 matching over 7 bases. Germline CDR1 reads SGHRS; CDR2 reads YFSETQ. V was clipped by 4 bases and J by 1 base; unmatched bases: 5. The CDR3 covers 16 residues.

The V call is TRBV15, the J call TRBJ2-1; 8 positions match TRBD2. V lost 2 bases, J lost 6 bases, and 12 bases stayed unmatched. CDR3 size: 17 residues. CDR1 and CDR2 (germline): LNHNV, YYDKDF (reference sequence). CDR3 amino acids: CATSRRREGRLGNEQFF. The CDR3 DNA reads as TGTGCCACCAGCAGACGCCGGGAGGGGCGACTAGGCAATGAGCAGTTCTTC.

J is TRBJ1-3 and V is TRBV4-3; 9 nucleotides match TRBD1. J was trimmed by 5 bases and V by 0 bases; bases with no gene match: 5. This CDR3 region has 16 residues. Looked up from germline, CDR1 is LGHNA and CDR2 is YSLEER. CDR3 bases: TGCGCCAGCAGCCAAGAAGGCGGGACAGGGAGAAACACCATATATTTT. It encodes CASSQEGGTGRNTIYF.

The V and J genes are TRBV28 and TRBJ2-7; 8 positions agree with TRBD2. CDR1 MDHEN and CDR2 SYDVKM come from the germline V gene. The J segment lost 4 bases and the V segment lost 6 bases, leaving 5 bases of the junction unmatched. This CDR3 has 13 residues. The chain's CDR3 is CASRIGTRYEQYF. DNA of the CDR3: TGTGCCAGCAGGATCGGGACTAGATACGAGCAGTACTTC.